These 14 T cell receptor beta chains came from one sample sequenced in a study of T-cell reconstitution after alpha-beta-depleted transplantation in children. Using unique molecular identifiers, the investigators prepared the TCRbeta library. TCRdb reprocessed the PCR reads via MiXCR and lists one record per CDR3 protein. The top ten clones hold around 14% of a sample with about 170,000 distinct CDR3 sequences, 8.5% to 14% of them seen once. The starting material was PBMCs, obtained before TCRalphabeta/CD19-depleted stem cell transplant. The receptor source for this set is a boy aged 2-9 years with acute myeloid leukemia, due to receive a stem cell transplant.

This clonotype has a count of ten or more. The chain recombines TRBV7-9 with TRBJ2-7; 9 positions match TRBD1. With V trimmed by 3 bases and J by 4 bases, 4 bases remained unmatched. Germline V gives CDR1 SEHNR, CDR2 FQNEAQ (reference sequence). The CDR3 is 14 amino acids. The CDR3 sequence is CASSFGTGTYEQYV. The CDR3 DNA follows: TGTGCCAGCAGCTTCGGGACAGGGACTTACGAGCAGTACGTC.

This clonotype has a count of ten or more. The chain recombines TRBV5-1 with TRBJ2-7, with a possible D match to TRBD2 (6 bases). The CDR3 runs 14 residues. Germline V CDR1 and CDR2: SGHRS, YFSETQ. Between the trimmed V and J ends, which lost 0 bases and 5 bases, there was a span of 12 bases. CDR3 nucleotide sequence: TGCGCCAGCAGCTTGGAGGCGGGACGGGACGAGCAGTACTTC. Protein product: CASSLEAGRDEQYF. The complete variable domain, with remaining parts taken from reference TRBV5-1 and TRBJ2-7, reads KAGVTQTPRYLIKTRGQQVTLSCSPISGHRSVSWYQQTPGQGLQFLFEYFSETQRNKGNFPGRFSGRQFSNSRSEMNVSTLELGDSALYLCASSLEAGRDEQYFGPGTRLTVT.

The chain links TRBV30 to TRBJ1-3, with a tentative D call TRBD1 (6 bases). Per the germline V gene, CDR1 is GTSNPN and CDR2 is SVGIG (reference sequence). The CDR3 sequence is 12 residues long. Trimming cost V 7 bases and J 4 bases, with 11 bases left between them. The CDR3 protein is CAFRTAGNTIYF. The CDR3, as DNA: TGTGCCTTCCGGACAGCGGGAAACACCATATATTTT.

The sample holds many counts of this clonotype. This chain uses TRBV6-5 with TRBJ2-7; 9 bases fit TRBD2. CDR1 is MNHEY and CDR2 is SVGAGI in the germline V gene. CDR3 length: 17 residues. V lost 0 bases and J lost 7; bases outside the gene matches: 13. The CDR3 DNA follows: TGTGCCAGCAGTTACTCGGGTGCGGGAGGGCCAGATTGGGAGCAGTACTTC. Its protein is CASSYSGAGGPDWEQYF.

This clonotype has a count of ten or more. This chain joins TRBV4-1 and TRBJ2-3; D gene ambiguous. CDR1 MGHRA and CDR2 YSYEKL come from the germline V gene. The CDR3 covers 15 residues. Deletions cut 0 bases from V and 1 base from J, with 8 bases between. The CDR3 DNA reads TGCGCCAGCAGCCAAGATATGGCGGGCACAGATACGCAGTATTTT. It translates to CASSQDMAGTDTQYF.

This clonotype was counted at least ten times. This sequence joins TRBV5-5 and TRBJ2-7; D perhaps matches TRBD1 (6 bases). Trimming removed 2 bases at V and 0 bases at J, with 12 bases between. The CDR3 extends over 15 amino acids. Germline V lookup: CDR1 SGHKS, CDR2 YYEKEE (reference sequence). CDR3 protein: CASSFDGTSSYEQYF. CDR3 DNA: TGTGCCAGCAGCTTTGACGGGACATCCTCCTACGAGCAGTACTTC.

This clonotype was observed at least ten times. V is TRBV7-2 and J is TRBJ2-1, with D tentatively TRBD2 (5 bases). The ends were cut back, 5 bases at V and 0 bases at J, with 11 bases in the middle. The CDR3 extends over 15 amino acids. Germline V gene lookup returns CDR1 SGHTA and CDR2 FQGNSA. The CDR3 is CASSPDFSSYNEQFF. CDR3 coding DNA: TGTGCCAGCAGCCCGGACTTTAGCTCCTACAATGAGCAGTTCTTC. Full variable domain (outside the CDR3, taken from reference TRBV7-2 and TRBJ2-1): GAGVSQSPSNKVTEKGKDVELRCDPISGHTALYWYRQSLGQGLEFLIYFQGNSAPDKSGLPSDRFSAERTGGSVSTLTIQRTQQEDSAVYLCASSPDFSSYNEQFFGPGTRLTVL.

This clonotype was seen at least ten times. The chain carries TRBV15 and TRBJ1-1; D is ambiguous. Trimming removed 3 bases from V and 3 bases from J, with 8 bases in between. CDR1 and CDR2 from the germline V gene are LNHNV and YYDKDF (reference sequence). The CDR3 sequence is 13 residues long. The CDR3 region is CATSSREDTEAFF. DNA of the CDR3: TGTGCCACCAGCAGTAGGGAGGACACTGAAGCTTTCTTT.

In this sample, this clonotype turned up many times. The chain recombines TRBV29-1 with TRBJ2-3, with 10 bases lining up with TRBD2. V lost 4 bases to trimming and J lost 0 bases; unmatched junction nucleotides: 4. Per the germline V gene, CDR1 is SQVTM and CDR2 is ANQGSEA. The CDR3 runs to 15 residues. This CDR3 reads CSVVRTSGSTDTQYF. The CDR3 DNA reads TGCAGCGTTGTGCGGACTAGCGGTAGCACAGATACGCAGTATTTT.

Many counts were recorded for this clonotype. The chain carries TRBV20-1 and TRBJ2-1; unclear D gene. The V end lost 6 bases, the J end lost 3 bases, and 18 bases lay between the germline ends. Germline CDR1 DFQATT, CDR2 SNEGSKA (reference sequence). The CDR3 consists of 15 residues. The CDR3 protein is CSALDRHRNYNEQFF. In DNA form, the CDR3 reads TGCAGTGCCCTAGATAGACATCGTAACTACAATGAGCAGTTCTTC.

At least ten counts were recorded for this clonotype. This chain connects TRBV11-1 to TRBJ2-1; TRBD2 aligns across 12 bases. This CDR3 is 19 amino acids long. Germline CDR1 reads SGHAT; CDR2 reads FQDESV (reference sequence). V lost 2 bases to trimming and J lost 5 bases; unmatched junction nucleotides: 13. Written as DNA, the CDR3 is TGTGCCAGCAGCTTATTCGCTCGGGCTAGCGGGAGGGCCGACAATGAGCAGTTCTTC. Protein product: CASSLFARASGRADNEQFF. The full variable domain, completed using reference TRBV11-1 and TRBJ2-1, is EAEVAQSPRYKITEKSQAVAFWCDPISGHATLYWYRQILGQGPELLVQFQDESVVDDSQLPKDRFSAERLKGVDSTLKIQPAELGDSAMYLCASSLFARASGRADNEQFFGPGTRLTVL.

This clonotype has ten or more counts. The V and J genes are TRBV5-1 and TRBJ1-6; D is perhaps TRBD1 (5 bases). Germline V gene lookup returns CDR1 SGHRS and CDR2 YFSETQ. Trimming left V 7 bases short and J 7 bases short, with 21 bases between. The CDR3 has 16 amino acids. CDR3 in amino acids: CASHLEPTGVNSPLHF. DNA of the CDR3: TGCGCCAGCCACCTGGAGCCCACAGGCGTGAATTCACCCCTCCACTTT.

This clonotype was seen repeatedly, ten times or more. The chain couples TRBV20-1 to TRBJ1-2; 7 bases fit TRBD1. The CDR3 runs to 14 residues. J was trimmed by 0 bases and V by 7 bases; bases with no gene match: 8. CDR1 and CDR2 from the germline V gene are DFQATT and SNEGSKA (reference sequence). The CDR3 is CSVPHGTANYGYTF. For the CDR3, the DNA is TGCAGTGTCCCCCACGGGACAGCTAACTATGGCTACACCTTC.

This clonotype was recorded many times. The V call is TRBV6-5, the J call TRBJ2-6; D unresolved. Germline V gene lookup returns CDR1 MNHEY and CDR2 SVGAGI. CDR3 length equals 14 residues. Trimming stripped 2 bases from V and 2 bases from J, with 4 bases between. The CDR3 reads CASSYRAGANVLTF. The CDR3 bases are TGTGCCAGCAGTTACAGGGCTGGGGCCAACGTCCTGACTTTC.